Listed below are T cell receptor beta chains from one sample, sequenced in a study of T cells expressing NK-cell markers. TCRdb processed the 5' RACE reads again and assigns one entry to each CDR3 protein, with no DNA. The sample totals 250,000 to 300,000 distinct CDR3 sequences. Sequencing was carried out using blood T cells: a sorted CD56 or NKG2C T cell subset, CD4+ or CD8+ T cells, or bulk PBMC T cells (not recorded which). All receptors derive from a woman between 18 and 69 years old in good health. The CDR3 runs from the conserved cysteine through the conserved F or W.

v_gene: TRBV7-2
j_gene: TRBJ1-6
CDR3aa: CASSFSSFSPLHF

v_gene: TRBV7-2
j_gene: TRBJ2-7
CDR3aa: CASSLSRQGHEQYF

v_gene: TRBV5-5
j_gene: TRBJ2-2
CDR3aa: CASSLKGGTGELFF

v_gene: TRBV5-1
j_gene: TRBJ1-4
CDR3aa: CASSSGQGGLHEKLFF

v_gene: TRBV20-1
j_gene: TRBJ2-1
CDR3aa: CSATPGQGSVNEQFF

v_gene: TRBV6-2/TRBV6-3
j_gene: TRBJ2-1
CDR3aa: CASSYGLPKTSGYNEQFF

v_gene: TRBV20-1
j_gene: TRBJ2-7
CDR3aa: CSASGTSGRALSEQYF

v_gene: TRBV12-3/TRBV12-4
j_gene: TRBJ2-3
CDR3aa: CASSRAQTGYADTQYF

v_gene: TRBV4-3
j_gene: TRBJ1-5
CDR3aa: CASSQDPVANNQPQHF

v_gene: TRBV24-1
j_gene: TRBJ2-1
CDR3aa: CATSAATGSSYNEQFF

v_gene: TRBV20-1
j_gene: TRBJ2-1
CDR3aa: CSARDPSGGRGNEQFF

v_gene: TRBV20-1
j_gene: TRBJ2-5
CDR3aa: CSAYSGTSRVTQTQYF

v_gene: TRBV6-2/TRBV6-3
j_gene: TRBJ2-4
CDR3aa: CASSRTGAENIQYF

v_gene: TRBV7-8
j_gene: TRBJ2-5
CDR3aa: CASSLWVTSGGLKETQYF

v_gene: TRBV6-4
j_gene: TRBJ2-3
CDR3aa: CASSDSGSAFSTDTQYF

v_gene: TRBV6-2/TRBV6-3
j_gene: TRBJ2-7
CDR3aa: CASSPTLLAGASYEQYF

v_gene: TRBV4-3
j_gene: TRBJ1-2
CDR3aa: CASSQASGRRGGYTF

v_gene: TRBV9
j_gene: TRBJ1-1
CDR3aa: CASNAGTAGEAFF

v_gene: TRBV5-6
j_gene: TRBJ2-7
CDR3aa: CASSLDSSGRLGSQYF

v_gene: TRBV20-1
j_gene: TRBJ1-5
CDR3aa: CSARAWTGGDQPQHF

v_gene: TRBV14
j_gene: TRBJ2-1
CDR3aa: CASRLGTSNEQFF

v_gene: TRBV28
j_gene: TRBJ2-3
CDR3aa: CASLGGGPGDTQYF

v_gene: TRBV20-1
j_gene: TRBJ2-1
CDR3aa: CSASQPPYYYNEQFF

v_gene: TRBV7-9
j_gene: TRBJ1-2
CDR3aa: CASSLDAGNYGYTF

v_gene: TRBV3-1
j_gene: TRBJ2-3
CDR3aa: CASSQQGLAGVDGTQYF

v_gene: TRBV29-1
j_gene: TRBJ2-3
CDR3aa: CSVESGSDTQYF

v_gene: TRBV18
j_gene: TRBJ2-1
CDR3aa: CASSPGIGGDNEQFF

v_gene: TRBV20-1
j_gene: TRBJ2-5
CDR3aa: CSAVYGETQYF

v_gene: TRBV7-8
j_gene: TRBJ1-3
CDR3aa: CASSLQGGTGNTIYF

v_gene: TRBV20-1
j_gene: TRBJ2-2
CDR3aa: CSARDPLAGELFF

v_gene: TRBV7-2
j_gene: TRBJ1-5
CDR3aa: CASSHAGWGRPQHF

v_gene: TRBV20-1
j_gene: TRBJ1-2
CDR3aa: CSAVLHRGRTGYTF

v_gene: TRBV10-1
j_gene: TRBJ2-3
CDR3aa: CASGGWDTDTQYF

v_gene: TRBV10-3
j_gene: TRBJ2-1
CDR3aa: CAILEQGQGYNEQFF

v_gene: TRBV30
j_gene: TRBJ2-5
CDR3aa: CALQRTIQETQYF

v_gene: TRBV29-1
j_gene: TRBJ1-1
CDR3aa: CSVQGSANTEAFF

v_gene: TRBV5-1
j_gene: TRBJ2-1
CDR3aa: CASSLDVGYNEQFF

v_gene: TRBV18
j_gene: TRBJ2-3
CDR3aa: CASSPAGVGTDTQYF

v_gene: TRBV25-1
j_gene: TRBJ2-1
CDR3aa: CASSEQGSYNEQFF

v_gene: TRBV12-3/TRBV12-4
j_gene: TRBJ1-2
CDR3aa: CASSPRPVGYTF

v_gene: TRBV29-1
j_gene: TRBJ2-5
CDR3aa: CSVAYRLQETQYF

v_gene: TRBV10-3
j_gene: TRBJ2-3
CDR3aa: CATRDFGTTDTQYF

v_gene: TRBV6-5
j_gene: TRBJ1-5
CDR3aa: CASGTGTEKQHF

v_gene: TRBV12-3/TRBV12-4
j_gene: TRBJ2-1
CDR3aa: CASRGGAKGNEQFF

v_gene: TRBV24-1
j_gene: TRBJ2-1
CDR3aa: CATSPSSGLNNEQFF

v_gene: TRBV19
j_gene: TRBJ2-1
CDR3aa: CASRDESGAGEQFF

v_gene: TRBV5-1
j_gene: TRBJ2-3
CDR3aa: CASSSSGQSDTQYF

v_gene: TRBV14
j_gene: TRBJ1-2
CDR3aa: CASSQDRGSYGYTF

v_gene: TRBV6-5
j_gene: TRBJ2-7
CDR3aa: CASSYLSPTYEQYF